The rows below give T cell receptor beta chains drawn from one sample of a study of glioma-infiltrating T cells. TCRdb processed the multiplex PCR reads anew with MiXCR; each CDR3 protein has one entry. The table shows 95,000 to 110,000 distinct CDR3 sequences, with around 28% occurring only once. The source material was glioma tissue, nonneoplastic brain tissue, or PBMCs (not recorded which). These receptors all stem from a human donor with low-grade glioma or glioblastoma, undergoing nonglioma brain surgery, or in good health (not recorded which). The CDR3 runs from the conserved cysteine through the conserved F or W. The order of the fields is V gene, J gene, CDR3 protein.

v_gene: TRBV5-1; j_gene: TRBJ1-1; CDR3aa: CASSLQRTEAFF
v_gene: TRBV19; j_gene: TRBJ2-7; CDR3aa: CASSAVAGTGTYEQYF
v_gene: TRBV4-2; j_gene: TRBJ2-3; CDR3aa: CASSQAGGGTDTQYF
v_gene: TRBV12-5; j_gene: TRBJ1-5; CDR3aa: CATAFVEVGQPQHF
v_gene: TRBV6-1; j_gene: TRBJ1-1; CDR3aa: CASRPPGNTEAFF
v_gene: TRBV6-2/TRBV6-3; j_gene: TRBJ2-3; CDR3aa: CASRPRSGLTYTEYF
v_gene: TRBV4-3; j_gene: TRBJ1-1; CDR3aa: CASSPWTGGTEAFF
v_gene: TRBV27; j_gene: TRBJ2-7; CDR3aa: CASSKQGARSSYEQYF
v_gene: TRBV5-8; j_gene: TRBJ1-5; CDR3aa: CASSINQPQHF
v_gene: TRBV12-3/TRBV12-4; j_gene: TRBJ2-1; CDR3aa: CASSAVEYSLGSTKNEQFF
v_gene: TRBV20-1; j_gene: TRBJ1-5; CDR3aa: CSAHGQAHQPQHF
v_gene: TRBV18; j_gene: TRBJ2-7; CDR3aa: CASSPPGQYEQYF
v_gene: TRBV6-1; j_gene: TRBJ2-1; CDR3aa: CASSLTRSGYNEQFF
v_gene: TRBV18; j_gene: TRBJ1-1; CDR3aa: CASSPPSVNTEAFF
v_gene: TRBV20-1; j_gene: TRBJ2-1; CDR3aa: CSASTGRPGYNEQFF
v_gene: TRBV5-6; j_gene: TRBJ1-4; CDR3aa: CASSLTGKSSSEKLFF
v_gene: TRBV12-3/TRBV12-4; j_gene: TRBJ1-1; CDR3aa: CASSSQVSNTEAFF
v_gene: TRBV19; j_gene: TRBJ1-1; CDR3aa: CASSITTVPDTEAFF
v_gene: TRBV28; j_gene: TRBJ1-5; CDR3aa: CASSADRKDRQPQHF
v_gene: TRBV20-1; j_gene: TRBJ2-7; CDR3aa: CTARSGGSLGQYF
v_gene: TRBV7-9; j_gene: TRBJ1-2; CDR3aa: CASSWQNQGYTF
v_gene: TRBV5-8; j_gene: TRBJ2-1; CDR3aa: CASSILAGDMGEQFF
v_gene: TRBV3-1; j_gene: TRBJ1-1; CDR3aa: CASSQGIGRGLHTEAFF
v_gene: TRBV7-8; j_gene: TRBJ1-2; CDR3aa: CASSLVGDGYTF
v_gene: TRBV20-1; j_gene: TRBJ1-1; CDR3aa: CSARDTPGTGRGAEAFF
v_gene: TRBV11-2; j_gene: TRBJ1-5; CDR3aa: CASGFDGGGQPQHF
v_gene: TRBV20-1; j_gene: TRBJ1-5; CDR3aa: CSAGSIWDQPQHF
v_gene: TRBV20-1; j_gene: TRBJ2-5; CDR3aa: CSPSEVSVETQYF
v_gene: TRBV20-1; j_gene: TRBJ1-5; CDR3aa: CSAKPGLNRNQPQHF
v_gene: TRBV20-1; j_gene: TRBJ2-1; CDR3aa: CSARASRGAAYNEQFF